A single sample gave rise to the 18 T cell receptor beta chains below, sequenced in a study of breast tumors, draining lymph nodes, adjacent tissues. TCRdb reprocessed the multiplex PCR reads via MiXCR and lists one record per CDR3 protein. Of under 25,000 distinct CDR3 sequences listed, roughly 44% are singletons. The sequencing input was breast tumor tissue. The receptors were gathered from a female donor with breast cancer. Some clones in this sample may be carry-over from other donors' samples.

The CDR3 here is CASSVDAGVGFSGNTIYF. The CDR3 DNA sequence: TGTGCCAGCAGCGTAGATGCAGGGGTCGGCTTCTCTGGAAACACCATATATTTT. The gene calls are TRBV9 and TRBJ1-3; TRBD1 might be the D (6 bases). The V end lost 0 bases, the J end lost 0 bases, and 16 bases lay between the germline ends. The CDR3 runs to 18 residues. Germline lookup yields CDR1 SGDLS and CDR2 YYNGEE.

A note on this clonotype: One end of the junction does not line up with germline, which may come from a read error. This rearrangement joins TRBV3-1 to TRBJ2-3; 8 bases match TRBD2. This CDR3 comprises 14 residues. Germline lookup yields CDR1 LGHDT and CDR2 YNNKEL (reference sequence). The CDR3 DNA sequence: TGCGCCTCCCGAGATAGCGGGGCGCCAGATACGCAGTATTTT. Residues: CASRDSGAPDTQYF.

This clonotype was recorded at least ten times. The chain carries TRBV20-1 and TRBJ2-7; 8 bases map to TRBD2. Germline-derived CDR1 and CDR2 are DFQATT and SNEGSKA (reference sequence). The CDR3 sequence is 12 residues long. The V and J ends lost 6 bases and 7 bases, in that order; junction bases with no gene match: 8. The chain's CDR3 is CSAAGTRYEQYF. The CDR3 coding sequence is TGCAGTGCCGCCGGGACTAGATATGAGCAGTACTTC.

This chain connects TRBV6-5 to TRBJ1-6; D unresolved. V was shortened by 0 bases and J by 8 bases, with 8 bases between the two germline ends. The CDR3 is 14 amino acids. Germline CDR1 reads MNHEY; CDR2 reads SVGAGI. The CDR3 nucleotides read TGTGCCAGCAGTTACTCTGGGTGGGATTCACCCCTCCACTTT. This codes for CASSYSGWDSPLHF.

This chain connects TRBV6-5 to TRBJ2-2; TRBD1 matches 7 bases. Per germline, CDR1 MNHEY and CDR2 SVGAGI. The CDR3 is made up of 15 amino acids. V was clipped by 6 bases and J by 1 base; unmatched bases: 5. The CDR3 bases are TGTGCCAGCAGGCCACAGGGGAGGAACACCGGGGAGCTGTTTTTT. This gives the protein CASRPQGRNTGELFF.

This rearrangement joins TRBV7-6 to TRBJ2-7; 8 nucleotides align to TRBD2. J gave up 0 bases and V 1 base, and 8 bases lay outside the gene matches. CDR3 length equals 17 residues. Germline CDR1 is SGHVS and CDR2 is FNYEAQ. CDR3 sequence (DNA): TGTGCCAGCAGCTTAGGGGATGGCGGGAGGCTCTCCTACGAGCAGTACTTC. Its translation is CASSLGDGGRLSYEQYF.

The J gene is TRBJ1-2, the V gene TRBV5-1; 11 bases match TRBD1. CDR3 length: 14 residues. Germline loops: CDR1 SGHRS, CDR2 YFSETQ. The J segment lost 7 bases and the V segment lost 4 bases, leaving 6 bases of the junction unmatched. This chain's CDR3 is CASSRTGGARGYTF. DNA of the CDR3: TGCGCCAGCAGCCGGACAGGGGGCGCGCGTGGCTACACCTTC.

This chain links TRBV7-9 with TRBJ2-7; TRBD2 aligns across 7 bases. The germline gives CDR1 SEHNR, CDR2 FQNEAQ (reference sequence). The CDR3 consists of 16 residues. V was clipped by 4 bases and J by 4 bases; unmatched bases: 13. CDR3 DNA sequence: TGTGCCAGCAGCTCAAAGACGGGGGAGGGCCTGTACGAGCAGTACTTC. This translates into CASSSKTGEGLYEQYF.

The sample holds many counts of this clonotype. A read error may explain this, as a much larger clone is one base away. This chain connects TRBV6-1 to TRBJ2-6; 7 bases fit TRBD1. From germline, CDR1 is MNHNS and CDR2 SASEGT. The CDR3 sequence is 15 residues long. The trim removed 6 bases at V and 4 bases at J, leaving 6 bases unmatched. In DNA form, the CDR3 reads TGTGCCAGCAGGCCAGGGGGTTCGGGGGCCAACGTCCTGACTTTC. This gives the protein CASRPGGSGANVLTF.

The CDR3 here is CASSSQGDTQYF. The CDR3 DNA reads as TGTGCCAGCAGCTCTCAGGGTGATACGCAGTATTTT. This rearrangement joins TRBV5-5 to TRBJ2-3; perhaps TRBD1 as D (5 bases). The length of the CDR3 is 12 residues. Trimming took off 3 bases at V and 6 bases at J, with 8 bases between the two ends. The V gene's germline CDR1 is SGHKS and CDR2 YYEKEE (reference sequence).

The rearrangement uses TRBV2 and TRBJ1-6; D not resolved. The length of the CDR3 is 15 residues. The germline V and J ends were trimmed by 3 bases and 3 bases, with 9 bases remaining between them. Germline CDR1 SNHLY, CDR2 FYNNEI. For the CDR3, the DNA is TGTGCCAGCAGTGACCTAACCTTCTATAATTCACCCCTCCACTTT. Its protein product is CASSDLTFYNSPLHF.

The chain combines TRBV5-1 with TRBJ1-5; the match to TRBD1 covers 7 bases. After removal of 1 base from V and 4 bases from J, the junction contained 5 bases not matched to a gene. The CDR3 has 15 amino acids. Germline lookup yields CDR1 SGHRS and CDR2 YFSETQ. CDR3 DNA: TGCGCCAGCAGCTTGACCGGGACAGTTAATCAGCCCCAGCATTTT. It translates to CASSLTGTVNQPQHF.

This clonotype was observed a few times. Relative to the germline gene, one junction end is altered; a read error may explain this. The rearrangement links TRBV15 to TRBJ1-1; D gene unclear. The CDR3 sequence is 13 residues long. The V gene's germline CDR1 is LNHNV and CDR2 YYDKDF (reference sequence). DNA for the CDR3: TGTGCCACCAGCAGAGATACGAACACTGGAGCTTTCTTT. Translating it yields CATSRDTNTGAFF.

CDR3 DNA: TGCAGTGCTAGAGGAATATTGAGCTCCTACAATGAGCAGTTCTTC. Translating gives CSARGILSSYNEQFF. The chain carries TRBV20-1 and TRBJ2-1; D is unresolved. Germline lookup yields CDR1 DFQATT and CDR2 SNEGSKA (reference sequence). The CDR3 contains 15 residues. The V end was cut by 1 base, the J end by 0 bases, with 10 bases between.

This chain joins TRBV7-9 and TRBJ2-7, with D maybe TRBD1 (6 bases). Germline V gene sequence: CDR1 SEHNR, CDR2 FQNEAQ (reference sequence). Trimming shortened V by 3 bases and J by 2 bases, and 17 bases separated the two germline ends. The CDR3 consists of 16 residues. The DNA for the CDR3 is TGTGCCAGCAGCTTCGGACAGACACGGGGAGCCTACGAGCAGTACTTC. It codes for CASSFGQTRGAYEQYF.

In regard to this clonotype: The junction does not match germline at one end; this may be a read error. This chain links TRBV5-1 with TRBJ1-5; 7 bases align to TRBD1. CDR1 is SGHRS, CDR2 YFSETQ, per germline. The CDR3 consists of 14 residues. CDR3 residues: CASRSGTANHPQHF. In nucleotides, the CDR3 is TGCGCCAGCAGATCCGGGACAGCTAATCACCCCCAGCATTTT. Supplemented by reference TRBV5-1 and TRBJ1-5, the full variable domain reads KAGVTQTPRYLIKTRGQQVTLSCSPISGHRSVSWYQQTPGQGLQFLFEYFSETQRNKGNFPGRFSGRQFSNSRSEMNVSTLELGDSALYLCASRSGTANHPQHFGDGTRLSIL.

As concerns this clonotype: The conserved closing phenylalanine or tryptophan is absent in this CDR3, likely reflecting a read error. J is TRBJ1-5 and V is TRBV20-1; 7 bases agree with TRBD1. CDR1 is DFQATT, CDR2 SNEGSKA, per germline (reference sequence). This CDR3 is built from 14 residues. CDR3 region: CSATRGGTNPPQHS. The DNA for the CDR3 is TGCAGTGCTACCAGGGGGGGGACCAATCCGCCCCAGCATTCT.

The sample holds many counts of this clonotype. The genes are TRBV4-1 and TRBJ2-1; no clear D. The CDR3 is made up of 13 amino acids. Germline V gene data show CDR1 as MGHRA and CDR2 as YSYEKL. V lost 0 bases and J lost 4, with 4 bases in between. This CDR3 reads CASSQDYYNEQFF. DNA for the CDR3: TGCGCCAGCAGCCAAGATTATTACAATGAGCAGTTCTTC.